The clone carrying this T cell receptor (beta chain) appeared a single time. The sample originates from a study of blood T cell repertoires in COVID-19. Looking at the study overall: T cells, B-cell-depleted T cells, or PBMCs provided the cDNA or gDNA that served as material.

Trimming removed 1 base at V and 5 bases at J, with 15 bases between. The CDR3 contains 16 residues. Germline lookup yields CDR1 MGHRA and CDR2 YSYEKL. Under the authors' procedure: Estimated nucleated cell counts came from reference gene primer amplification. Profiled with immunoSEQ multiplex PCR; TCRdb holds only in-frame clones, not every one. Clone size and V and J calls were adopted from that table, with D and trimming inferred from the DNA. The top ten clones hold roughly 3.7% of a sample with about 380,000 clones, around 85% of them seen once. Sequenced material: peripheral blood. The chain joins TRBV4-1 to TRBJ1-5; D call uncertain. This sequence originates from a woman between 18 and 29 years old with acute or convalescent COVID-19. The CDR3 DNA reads TGCGCCAGCAGCCAAGGGCTGGGGAGGGAAGATCAGCCCCAGCATTTT. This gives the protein CASSQGLGREDQPQHF.